This TCR beta chain was identified during a study of Tregs in tolerant kidney transplant recipients. The wider study: The nonmyeloablative bone marrow transplants came from related graft donors, with transient mixed chimerism.

Per the germline V gene, CDR1 is SGHTA and CDR2 is FQGNSA. This CDR3 has 12 amino acids. Trimming cost V 4 bases and J 2 bases, with 5 bases left between them. Points from the study as a whole: Donor-specific Treg expansion exceeded global Treg expansion in tolerant patients, suggesting antigen drive.

Generated by immunoSEQ multiplex PCR, the TCRdb table keeps only in-frame clones and is missing some. The sample is made up of 50,000 to 65,000 clones, and the top ten hold roughly 0.8% of it. Turning to this clone: Antigen specificity is unknown. The read terminates 3 residues before the CDR3 end, so the remaining end is supplied by the germline J gene. The same CDR3 arises from other DNA sequences in this sample as well.

This receptor was identified in a human donor who received a combined kidney and bone marrow transplant. V gene TRBV7-2 combines with J gene TRBJ2-5; D is uncertain. The sample here was CD4+ T cells from blood, taken before the transplant. CDR3 region: CASSSYQETQYF. Incomplete CDR3 DNA: TGTGCCAGCAGCTCTTATCAAGAGACC. The full variable domain, completed using reference TRBV7-2 and TRBJ2-5, is GAGVSQSPSNKVTEKGKDVELRCDPISGHTALYWYRQSLGQGLEFLIYFQGNSAPDKSGLPSDRFSAERTGGSVSTLTIQRTQQEDSAVYLCASSSYQETQYFGPGTRLLVL.